Below are 30 T cell receptor beta chains sequenced from a single sample in a study of CD8 T cells in ankylosing spondylitis. In TCRdb, the 5' RACE reads were re-called with MiXCR into one record per CDR3 protein. The sample carries some 350,000 distinct CDR3 sequences, 14% to 15% recorded once. Specimen: blood, either unsorted or a sorted T cell fraction (not recorded which). The receptors here all came from a male donor with ankylosing spondylitis or in good health (not recorded which).

This clonotype was recorded at least ten times. V is TRBV12-3 or TRBV12-4 and J is TRBJ2-2; 11 bases line up with TRBD2. With V trimmed by 1 base and J by 7 bases, 5 bases remained unmatched. This CDR3 contains 16 residues. The CDR3 here is CASSLVLAGEGGELFF. CDR3 sequence (DNA): TGTGCCAGCAGTTTAGTACTAGCGGGAGAGGGCGGGGAGCTGTTTTTT.

V and J are TRBV7-8 and TRBJ2-3, with TRBD2 identical over 9 bases. From germline, CDR1 is SGHVS and CDR2 FQNEAQ. V lost 5 bases and J lost 4; bases outside the gene matches: 7. The CDR3 runs 15 residues. The CDR3 DNA reads TGTGCCAGCAGCCAGACTAGCGGCTTTGCAGATACGCAGTATTTT. This codes for CASSQTSGFADTQYF.

The chain combines TRBV20-1 with TRBJ2-7, with a possible D match to TRBD1 (5 bases). Between the trimmed V and J ends, which lost 7 bases and 3 bases, there was a span of 16 bases. The CDR3 length is 13 residues. Germline CDR1 reads DFQATT; CDR2 reads SNEGSKA (reference sequence). CDR3 in amino acids: CSVAIGVDYEQYF. In DNA, the CDR3 is TGCAGTGTTGCGATAGGGGTCGACTACGAGCAGTACTTC.

This clonotype was observed at least ten times. The gene calls are TRBV6-5 and TRBJ1-2, with D possibly being TRBD1 (6 bases). V was cut by 2 bases and J by 5 bases, with 12 bases left in between. The CDR3 is made up of 14 amino acids. Germline CDR1 is MNHEY and CDR2 is SVGAGI. The CDR3 DNA is TGTGCCAGCAGTTACGGTGGACAGCTATATGGCTACACCTTC. Translating it yields CASSYGGQLYGYTF.

This chain connects TRBV4-1 to TRBJ1-1; tentatively, D is TRBD1 (5 bases). The CDR3 spans 15 residues. Germline CDR1 and CDR2: MGHRA and YSYEKL. V lost 2 bases and J 3 bases, leaving 13 bases between the germline ends. The CDR3 loop is CASSQTPDSYTEAFF. CDR3 DNA sequence: TGCGCCAGCAGCCAAACCCCCGACAGCTACACTGAAGCTTTCTTT.

The CDR3 nucleotides read TGTGCCAGCACCCCTCGACAGGGGACCTCCTATGGCTACACCTTC. Translating gives CASTPRQGTSYGYTF. The chain recombines TRBV27 with TRBJ1-2, with 8 bases fitting TRBD1. Germline V gene data show CDR1 as MNHEY and CDR2 as SMNVEV (reference sequence). This CDR3 has 15 amino acids. J was trimmed by 4 bases and V by 7 bases; bases with no gene match: 11.

This clonotype has a handful of counts. This chain links TRBV24-1 with TRBJ1-1; D ambiguous. V dropped 9 bases and J dropped 5 bases, with 24 bases sitting between them. Per the germline V gene, CDR1 is KGHDR and CDR2 is SFDVKD. CDR3 length: 16 amino acids. The CDR3 reads CATPGGGQVFSTEAFF. In nucleotides, the CDR3 is TGTGCCACCCCTGGAGGAGGGCAGGTCTTTAGTACTGAAGCTTTCTTT.

A few counts support this clonotype. The V call is TRBV20-1, the J call TRBJ1-5; tentative D call: TRBD1 (5 bases). The CDR3 length is 13 residues. V lost 6 bases to trimming and J lost 3 bases, with 12 bases between them. Germline CDR1 DFQATT, CDR2 SNEGSKA (reference sequence). CDR3 sequence: CSALRGYNQPQHF. For the CDR3, the DNA is TGCAGTGCCCTAAGGGGATACAATCAGCCCCAGCATTTT.

About this clonotype: Germline is not matched at one junction end, which may reflect a read error. This chain connects TRBV20-1 to TRBJ2-3; 11 bases match TRBD2. There are 16 residues in the CDR3. The germline CDR1 and CDR2 sequences are DFQATT and SNEGSKA (reference sequence). CDR3 protein: CCASESASGRWGTQYF. CDR3 in DNA: TGCTGTGCTAGCGAGTCGGCTAGCGGGAGGTGGGGTACGCAGTATTTT.

The chain links TRBV5-1 to TRBJ2-7; D uncertain. The germline gives CDR1 SGHRS, CDR2 YFSETQ. This CDR3 comprises 15 residues. Trimming left V 4 bases short and J 4 bases short, with 18 bases between. Written as DNA, the CDR3 is TGCGCCAGCAGCCTTGGAGCGACCGACCCTTACGAGCAGTACTTC. Protein: CASSLGATDPYEQYF.

This clonotype occurred a few times. This chain uses TRBV20-1 with TRBJ1-1, with D unclear. The length of the CDR3 is 14 residues. Trimming left V 0 bases short and J 1 base short, with 9 bases between. Germline V CDR1 and CDR2: DFQATT, SNEGSKA (reference sequence). The CDR3: CSARDPGGNTEAFF. The DNA for the CDR3 is TGCAGTGCTAGAGACCCGGGAGGGAACACTGAAGCTTTCTTT.

The rearrangement joins TRBV18 to TRBJ2-2; 9 bases agree with TRBD2. Germline values: CDR1 KGHSH, CDR2 LQKENI. The CDR3 is 20 amino acids. The CDR3 here is CARSPIPGLAPLTNTGELFF. CDR3 DNA: TGTGCTAGATCACCAATTCCGGGACTAGCCCCTTTAACGAACACCGGGGAGCTGTTTTTT.

The gene calls are TRBV9 and TRBJ1-2; TRBD1 matches at 7 bases. With 2 bases clipped from V and 5 bases from J, the junction kept 3 bases outside the gene matches. The germline CDR1 and CDR2 sequences are SGDLS and YYNGEE. The CDR3 spans 13 residues. The CDR3 loop reads CASSVGGQYGYTF. The CDR3 DNA reads as TGTGCCAGCAGCGTTGGGGGACAGTATGGCTACACCTTC.

This clonotype has more than one count but fewer than ten. The chain combines TRBV9 with TRBJ2-3, with 8 nucleotides matching TRBD2. There are 14 residues in the CDR3. Germline V lookup: CDR1 SGDLS, CDR2 YYNGEE. Trimming took 9 bases from V and 3 from J; bases not matched to a gene: 9. CDR3 region: CATQAGATTDTQYF. The CDR3 DNA follows: TGTGCCACCCAAGCGGGGGCGACTACAGATACGCAGTATTTT.

The rearrangement joins TRBV12-3 or TRBV12-4 to TRBJ1-2, with 7 bases matching TRBD1. This CDR3 has 14 amino acids. V shed 9 bases, J shed 2 bases, and the junction held 9 bases outside the gene matches. The CDR3 region has the DNA TGTGCCAGAAGAGAAGGGGGCAGGAACTATGGCTACACCTTC. Translating gives CARREGGRNYGYTF.

The sample holds a few counts of this clonotype. The chain carries TRBV6-1 and TRBJ1-1; D not resolved. With 6 bases removed from V and 9 bases from J, the gap between germline ends came to 17 bases. The germline V gene has CDR1 MNHNS and CDR2 SASEGT. The CDR3 sequence is 13 residues long. Here the CDR3 reads CASSPAPGRKAFF. In DNA form, the CDR3 reads TGTGCCAGCAGCCCAGCCCCCGGGCGTAAAGCTTTCTTT.

This clonotype was counted between two and nine times. This chain connects TRBV4-1 to TRBJ1-6; D ambiguous. The V and J ends lost 3 bases and 9 bases respectively, with 15 bases between them. Germline CDR1 reads MGHRA; CDR2 reads YSYEKL. The CDR3 has 15 residues. CDR3: CASSHVGGKGSPLHF. CDR3 coding DNA: TGCGCCAGCAGCCATGTGGGAGGGAAAGGTTCACCCCTCCACTTT.

The chain carries TRBV3-1 and TRBJ2-1; TRBD2 is a possible D gene (5 bases). V was shortened by 0 bases and J by 9 bases, with 15 bases between the two germline ends. This CDR3 contains 15 residues. Germline V gives CDR1 LGHDT, CDR2 YNNKEL (reference sequence). CDR3 sequence (DNA): TGTGCCAGCAGCCAAGATGTCCGCTTAGGAGGTGAGCAGTTCTTC. It is translated as CASSQDVRLGGEQFF.

This clonotype showed up many times. The chain links TRBV5-1 to TRBJ2-3; 8 bases fit TRBD2. V was pared by 4 bases and J by 0 bases, with 13 bases of the junction left unmatched. Germline V gene sequence: CDR1 SGHRS, CDR2 YFSETQ. This CDR3 spans 18 amino acids. CDR3 loop: CASSPRVAGGTSTDTQYF. The CDR3 nucleotides read TGCGCCAGCAGCCCCAGGGTGGCGGGGGGCACTAGCACAGATACGCAGTATTTT.

This clonotype occurred a few times. The rearrangement joins TRBV5-5 to TRBJ2-5; D not resolved. Germline CDR1 reads SGHKS; CDR2 reads YYEKEE (reference sequence). Trimming stripped 4 bases from V and 3 bases from J, with 10 bases between. There are 13 residues in the CDR3. DNA of the CDR3: TGTGCCAGCAGCGGCACACAGAAAGAGACCCAGTACTTC. Residues: CASSGTQKETQYF.

This clonotype was detected a few times. This chain joins TRBV4-2 and TRBJ2-2; D is uncertain. Germline CDR1 reads LGHNA; CDR2 reads YNFKEQ. The CDR3 sequence is 17 residues long. Trimming stripped 4 bases from V and 2 bases from J, with 17 bases between. In DNA form, the CDR3 reads TGTGCCAGCAGCCGAGAAACCGGACGGTTCAACACCGGGGAGCTGTTTTTT. Residues: CASSRETGRFNTGELFF.

V gene TRBV10-1 combines with J gene TRBJ2-5, with D perhaps matching TRBD1 (5 bases). The ends were cut back, 3 bases at V and 5 bases at J, with 13 bases in the middle. The CDR3 is 14 residues long. Germline V gene data show CDR1 as WNHNN and CDR2 as SYGVQD (reference sequence). The CDR3 is CASSETFAGETQYF. The DNA for the CDR3 is TGCGCCAGCAGTGAAACCTTCGCAGGGGAGACCCAGTACTTC.

In its sample, this clonotype was seen a few times. The chain is built from TRBV5-1 and TRBJ1-1, with 8 bases identical to TRBD1. This CDR3 is 12 amino acids long. Per the germline V gene, CDR1 is SGHRS and CDR2 is YFSETQ. Trimming cost V 4 bases and J 6 bases; bases outside gene matches: 2. The CDR3 loop reads CASSQQGAEAFF. The CDR3 bases are TGCGCCAGCAGCCAACAGGGGGCTGAAGCTTTCTTT. The full variable domain, in which reference TRBV5-1 and TRBJ1-1 provide the parts outside the CDR3, is KAGVTQTPRYLIKTRGQQVTLSCSPISGHRSVSWYQQTPGQGLQFLFEYFSETQRNKGNFPGRFSGRQFSNSRSEMNVSTLELGDSALYLCASSQQGAEAFFGQGTRLTVV.

The J gene is TRBJ2-1, the V gene TRBV4-1; D may be TRBD1 (6 bases). The CDR3 spans 13 residues. CDR1 and CDR2 from the germline V gene are MGHRA and YSYEKL. Trimming took off 4 bases at V and 10 bases at J, with 14 bases between the two ends. For the CDR3, the DNA is TGCGCCAGCAGCCGGGGGCCCTTGGTGGAGCAGTTCTTC. As protein: CASSRGPLVEQFF.

This rearrangement joins TRBV2 to TRBJ2-7; no firm D call. CDR1 is SNHLY and CDR2 is FYNNEI in the germline V gene. CDR3 size: 13 residues. V shed 6 bases and J shed 5 bases, with 14 bases lying between them. CDR3 in amino acids: CASRDLRFDEQYF. CDR3 sequence (DNA): TGTGCCAGCAGGGACCTCAGGTTCGACGAGCAGTACTTC.

The chain has TRBV27 and TRBJ2-2, with D perhaps being TRBD1 or TRBD2 (5 bases each). From germline, CDR1 is MNHEY and CDR2 SMNVEV (reference sequence). The V end was cut by 2 bases, the J end by 2 bases, with 9 bases between. The CDR3 length is 15 residues. The CDR3, as DNA: TGTGCCAGCAGTTTAAACGGGGCTAACACCGGGGAGCTGTTTTTT. Protein: CASSLNGANTGELFF.

This chain joins TRBV12-5 and TRBJ2-3, with D perhaps TRBD1 (5 bases). Between the trimmed V and J ends, which lost 2 bases and 0 bases, there was a span of 6 bases. CDR3 length: 14 amino acids. Germline CDR1 and CDR2: LGHNT and FRNRAP. CDR3 nucleotides: TGTGCTAGTGGTTTGAGGGGTAGCACAGATACGCAGTATTTT. Protein sequence: CASGLRGSTDTQYF.

This clonotype appeared a few times. The chain links TRBV5-1 to TRBJ1-1; no firm D call. CDR3 length: 12 residues. The germline CDR1 and CDR2 sequences are SGHRS and YFSETQ. Trimming left V 4 bases short and J 8 bases short, with 12 bases between. The CDR3 spells CASSTTSSEAFF. As DNA, the CDR3 is TGCGCCAGCAGCACGACCTCTTCCGAAGCTTTCTTT.

The table lists this clonotype with many counts. The rearrangement joins TRBV29-1 to TRBJ1-6; D unresolved. Germline V gene lookup returns CDR1 SQVTM and CDR2 ANQGSEA. The CDR3 has 12 amino acids. This CDR3 reads CRGRGIRSPLHF. The CDR3 region has the DNA TGCAGGGGAAGAGGGATCCGATCACCCCTCCACTTT.

This clonotype appeared a few times. The chain employs TRBV3-1 and TRBJ2-5; TRBD2 matches 12 bases. CDR1 is LGHDT and CDR2 is YNNKEL in the germline V gene (reference sequence). CDR3 length: 13 amino acids. With 9 bases clipped from V and 7 bases from J, the junction kept 6 bases outside the gene matches. The CDR3 reads CASAGTSGLTQYF. For the CDR3, the DNA is TGTGCCAGTGCCGGGACTAGCGGGCTGACCCAGTACTTC.